Following are 4 T cell receptor beta chains from one sample sequenced in a study of blood T cell repertoires in COVID-19. The table came from immunoSEQ multiplex PCR; TCRdb's copy has only in-frame clones and leaves some out. Of tens of thousands of clones in the sample, 75% to 95% were seen once. Specimen: peripheral blood. All receptors derive from a human donor in a cohort sampled during active COVID-19.

The chain has TRBV3-1 (or the pseudogene TRBV3-2) and TRBJ2-7, with D unresolved. Germline-derived CDR1 and CDR2 are LGHDT and YNNKEL (reference sequence). The CDR3 runs to 13 residues. Trimming removed 4 bases from V and 4 bases from J, with 11 bases in between. CDR3 region: CASSPPNTYEQYF. The CDR3 nucleotides are TGTGCCAGCAGCCCCCCAAATACTTACGAGCAGTACTTC.

This clone was recorded once. The chain uses TRBV27 and TRBJ2-1; TRBD2 is a possible D gene (5 bases). The CDR3 totals 15 residues. V was shortened by 0 bases and J by 7 bases, with 13 bases between the two germline ends. Looked up from germline, CDR1 is MNHEY and CDR2 is SMNVEV (reference sequence). Here the CDR3 DNA reads TGTGCCAGCAGTTTATCGCACAGAACTAGAAATGAGCAGTTCTTC. Its protein is CASSLSHRTRNEQFF.

This chain connects TRBV13 to TRBJ2-7; 8 nucleotides line up with TRBD2. The germline gives CDR1 PRHDT, CDR2 FYEKMQ (reference sequence). J was trimmed by 1 base and V by 7 bases; bases with no gene match: 9. The CDR3 consists of 15 residues. CDR3 in amino acids: CASNRGGAPSYEQYF. DNA of the CDR3: TGTGCCAGCAATCGGGGGGGGGCACCGTCCTACGAGCAGTACTTC.

The genes are TRBV18 and TRBJ2-1; 7 positions agree with TRBD1. CDR3 length: 16 residues. V gave up 3 bases and J gave up 6 bases; unmatched junction bases: 11. Looked up from germline, CDR1 is KGHSH and CDR2 is LQKENI. The CDR3 is CASSPLPTGRRNEQFF. CDR3 DNA: TGTGCCAGCTCACCTTTACCGACAGGGCGGCGCAATGAGCAGTTCTTC.